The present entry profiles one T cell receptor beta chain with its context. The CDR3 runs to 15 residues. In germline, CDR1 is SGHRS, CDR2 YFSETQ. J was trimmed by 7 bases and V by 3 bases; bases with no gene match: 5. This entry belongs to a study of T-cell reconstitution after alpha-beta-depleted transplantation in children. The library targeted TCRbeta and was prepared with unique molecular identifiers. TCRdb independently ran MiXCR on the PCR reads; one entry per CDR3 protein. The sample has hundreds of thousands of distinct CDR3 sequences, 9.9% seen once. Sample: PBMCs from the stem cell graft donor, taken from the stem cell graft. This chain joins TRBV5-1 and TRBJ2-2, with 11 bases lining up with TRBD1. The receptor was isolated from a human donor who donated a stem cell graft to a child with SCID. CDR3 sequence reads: CASSSGQGVVGELFF. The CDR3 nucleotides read TGCGCCAGCAGCTCGGGACAGGGGGTTGTCGGGGAGCTGTTTTTT.